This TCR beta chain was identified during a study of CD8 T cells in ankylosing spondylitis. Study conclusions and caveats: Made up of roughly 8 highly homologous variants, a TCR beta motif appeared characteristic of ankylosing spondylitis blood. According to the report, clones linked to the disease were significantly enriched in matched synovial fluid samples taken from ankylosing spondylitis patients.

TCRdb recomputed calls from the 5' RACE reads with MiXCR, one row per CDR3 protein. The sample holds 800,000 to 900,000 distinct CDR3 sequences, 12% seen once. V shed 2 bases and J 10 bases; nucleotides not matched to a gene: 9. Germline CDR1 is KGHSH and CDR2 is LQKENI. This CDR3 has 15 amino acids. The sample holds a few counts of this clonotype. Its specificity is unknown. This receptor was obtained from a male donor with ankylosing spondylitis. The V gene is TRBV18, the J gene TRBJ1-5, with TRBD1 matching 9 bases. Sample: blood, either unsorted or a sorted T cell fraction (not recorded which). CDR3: CASSPGQGRLGPQHF. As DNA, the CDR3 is TGTGCCAGCTCACCAGGACAGGGGAGATTGGGACCCCAGCATTTT.